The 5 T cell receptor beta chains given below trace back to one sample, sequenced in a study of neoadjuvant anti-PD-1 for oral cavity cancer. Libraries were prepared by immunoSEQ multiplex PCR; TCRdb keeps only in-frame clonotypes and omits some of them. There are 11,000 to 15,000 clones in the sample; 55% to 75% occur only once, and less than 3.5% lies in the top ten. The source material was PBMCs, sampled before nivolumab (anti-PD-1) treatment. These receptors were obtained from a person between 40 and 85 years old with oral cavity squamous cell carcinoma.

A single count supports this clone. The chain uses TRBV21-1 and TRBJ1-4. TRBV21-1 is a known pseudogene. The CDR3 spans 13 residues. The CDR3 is CASRIYPREKLFF. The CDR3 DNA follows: TGTGCCAGCAGGATTTACCCAAGGGAAAAACTGTTTTTT.

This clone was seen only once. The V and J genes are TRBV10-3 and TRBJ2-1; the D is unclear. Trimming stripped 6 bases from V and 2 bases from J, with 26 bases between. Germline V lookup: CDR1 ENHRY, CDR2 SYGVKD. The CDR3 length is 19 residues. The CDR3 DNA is TGTGCCATCAGAAAAGGCTCTAACTTGAGGCGGATACCCTACAATGAGCAGTTCTTC. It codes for CAIRKGSNLRRIPYNEQFF.

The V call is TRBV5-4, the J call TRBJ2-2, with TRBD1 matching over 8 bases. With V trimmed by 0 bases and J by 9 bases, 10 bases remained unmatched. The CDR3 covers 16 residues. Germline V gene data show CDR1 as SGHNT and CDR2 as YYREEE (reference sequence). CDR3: CASSLVSGQGARELFF. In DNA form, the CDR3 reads TGTGCCAGCAGCTTGGTTTCCGGGCAGGGGGCGCGGGAGCTGTTTTTT.

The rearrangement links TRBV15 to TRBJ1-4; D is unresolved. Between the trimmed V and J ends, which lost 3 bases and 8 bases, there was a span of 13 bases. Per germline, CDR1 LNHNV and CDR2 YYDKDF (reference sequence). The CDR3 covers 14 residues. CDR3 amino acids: CATSRSTQREKLFF. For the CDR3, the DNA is TGTGCCACCAGCAGGAGTACCCAGCGGGAAAAACTGTTTTTT.

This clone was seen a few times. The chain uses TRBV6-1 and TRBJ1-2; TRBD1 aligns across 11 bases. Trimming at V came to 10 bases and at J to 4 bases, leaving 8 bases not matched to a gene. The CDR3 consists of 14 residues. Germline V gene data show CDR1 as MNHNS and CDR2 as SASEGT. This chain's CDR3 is CAKIGQGASYGYTF. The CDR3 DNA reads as TGTGCCAAGATAGGACAGGGGGCGTCCTATGGCTACACCTTC.